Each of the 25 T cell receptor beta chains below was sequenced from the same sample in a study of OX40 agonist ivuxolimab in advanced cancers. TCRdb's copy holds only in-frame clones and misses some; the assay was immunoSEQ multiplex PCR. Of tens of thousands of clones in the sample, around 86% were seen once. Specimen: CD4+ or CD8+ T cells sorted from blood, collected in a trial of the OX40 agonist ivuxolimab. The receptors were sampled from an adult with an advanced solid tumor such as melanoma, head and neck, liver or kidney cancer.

The CDR3 reads CASSLAGRDQETQYF. CDR3 nucleotides: TGCGCCAGCAGCTTGGCCGGCAGGGACCAAGAGACCCAGTACTTC. The rearrangement joins TRBV5-1 to TRBJ2-5; TRBD1 might be the D (5 bases). This CDR3 has 15 amino acids. Germline V gives CDR1 SGHRS, CDR2 YFSETQ. V was pared by 0 bases and J by 0 bases, with 9 bases between.

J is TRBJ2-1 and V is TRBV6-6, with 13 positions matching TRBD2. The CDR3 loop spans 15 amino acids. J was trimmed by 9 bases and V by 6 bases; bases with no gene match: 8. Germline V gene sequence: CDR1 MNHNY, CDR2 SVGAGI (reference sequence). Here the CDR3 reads CASSTGLAGASEQFF. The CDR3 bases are TGTGCCAGCAGCACCGGACTAGCGGGAGCTAGTGAGCAGTTCTTC.

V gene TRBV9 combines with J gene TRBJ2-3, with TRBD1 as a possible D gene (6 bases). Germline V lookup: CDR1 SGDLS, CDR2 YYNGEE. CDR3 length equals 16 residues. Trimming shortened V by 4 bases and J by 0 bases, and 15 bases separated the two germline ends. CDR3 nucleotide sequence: TGTGCCAGCAGCCCCTGGGGGCGGGTTAGCACAGATACGCAGTATTTT. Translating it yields CASSPWGRVSTDTQYF.

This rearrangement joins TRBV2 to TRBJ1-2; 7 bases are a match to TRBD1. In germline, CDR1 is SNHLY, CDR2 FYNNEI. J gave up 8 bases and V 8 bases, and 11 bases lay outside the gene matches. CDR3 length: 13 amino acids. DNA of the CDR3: TGTGCCAGCGCATGGGAGGGGGCGATGGGCTACACCTTC. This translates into CASAWEGAMGYTF.

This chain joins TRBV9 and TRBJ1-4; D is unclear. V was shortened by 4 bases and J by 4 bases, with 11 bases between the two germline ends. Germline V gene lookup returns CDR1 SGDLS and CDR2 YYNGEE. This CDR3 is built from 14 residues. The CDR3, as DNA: TGTGCCAGCAGCAGAGGGTTAGGTAATGAAAAACTGTTTTTT. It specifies CASSRGLGNEKLFF.

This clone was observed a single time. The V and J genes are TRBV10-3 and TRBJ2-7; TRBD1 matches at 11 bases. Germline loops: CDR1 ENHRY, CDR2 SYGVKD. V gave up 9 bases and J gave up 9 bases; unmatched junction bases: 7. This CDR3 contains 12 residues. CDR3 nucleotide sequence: TGTGCCATAGGACAGGGGGCGTCGGGGCAGTACTTC. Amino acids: CAIGQGASGQYF.

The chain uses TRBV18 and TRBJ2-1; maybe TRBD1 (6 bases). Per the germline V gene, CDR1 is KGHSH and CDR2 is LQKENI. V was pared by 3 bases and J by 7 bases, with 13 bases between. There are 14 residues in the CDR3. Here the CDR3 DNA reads TGTGCCAGCTCACCTAACAGGGTAGGGAATGAGCAGTTCTTC. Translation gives CASSPNRVGNEQFF.

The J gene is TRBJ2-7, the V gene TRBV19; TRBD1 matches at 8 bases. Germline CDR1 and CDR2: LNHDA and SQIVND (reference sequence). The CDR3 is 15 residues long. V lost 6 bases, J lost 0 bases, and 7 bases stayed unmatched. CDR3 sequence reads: CASRDPGQGSYEQYF. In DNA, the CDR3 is TGTGCCAGTAGGGATCCAGGACAGGGCTCCTACGAGCAGTACTTC.

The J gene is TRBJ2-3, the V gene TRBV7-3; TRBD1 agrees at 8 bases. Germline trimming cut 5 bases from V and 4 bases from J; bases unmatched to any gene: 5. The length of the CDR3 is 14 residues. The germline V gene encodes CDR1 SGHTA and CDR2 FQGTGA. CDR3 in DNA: TGTGCCAGCAGCCCGGGACAGGTTTCAGATACGCAGTATTTT. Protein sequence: CASSPGQVSDTQYF.

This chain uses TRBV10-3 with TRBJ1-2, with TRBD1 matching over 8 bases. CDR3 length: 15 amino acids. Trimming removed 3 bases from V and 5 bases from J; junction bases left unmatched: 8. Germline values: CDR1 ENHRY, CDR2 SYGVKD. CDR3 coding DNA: TGTGCCATCAGTGAAGACGGACAGGGAGGATATGGCTACACCTTC. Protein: CAISEDGQGGYGYTF.

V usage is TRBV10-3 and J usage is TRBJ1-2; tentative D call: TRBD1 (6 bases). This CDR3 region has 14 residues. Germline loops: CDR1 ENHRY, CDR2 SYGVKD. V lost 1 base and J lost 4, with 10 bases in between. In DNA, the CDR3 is TGTGCCATCAGTGAGTTGGGGGGCGCCTATGGCTACACCTTC. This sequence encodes CAISELGGAYGYTF.

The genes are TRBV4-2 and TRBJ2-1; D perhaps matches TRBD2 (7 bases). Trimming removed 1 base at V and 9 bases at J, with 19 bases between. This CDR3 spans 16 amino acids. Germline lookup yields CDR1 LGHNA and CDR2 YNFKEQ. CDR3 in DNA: TGTGCCAGCAGCCAAGCCGATCGGGGGGCGACGATTGAGCAGTTCTTC. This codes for CASSQADRGATIEQFF.

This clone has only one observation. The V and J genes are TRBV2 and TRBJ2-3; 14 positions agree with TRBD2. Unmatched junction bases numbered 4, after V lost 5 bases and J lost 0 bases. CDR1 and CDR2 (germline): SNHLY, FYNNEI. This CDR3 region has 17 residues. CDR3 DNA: TGTGCCAGCAGTTCCGGACTAGCGGGAGGAAGCACAGATACGCAGTATTTT. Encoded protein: CASSSGLAGGSTDTQYF. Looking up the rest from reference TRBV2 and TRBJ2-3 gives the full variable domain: EPEVTQTPSHQVTQMGQEVILRCVPISNHLYFYWYRQILGQKVEFLVSFYNNEISEKSEIFDDQFSVERPDGSNFTLKIRSTKLEDSAMYFCASSSGLAGGSTDTQYFGPGTRLTVL.

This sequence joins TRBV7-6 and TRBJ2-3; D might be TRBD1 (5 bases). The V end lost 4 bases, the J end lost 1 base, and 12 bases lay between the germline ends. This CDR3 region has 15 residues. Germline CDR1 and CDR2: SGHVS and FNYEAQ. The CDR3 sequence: CASSSWGDGTDTQYF. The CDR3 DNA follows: TGTGCCAGCAGCTCGTGGGGCGACGGCACAGATACGCAGTATTTT.

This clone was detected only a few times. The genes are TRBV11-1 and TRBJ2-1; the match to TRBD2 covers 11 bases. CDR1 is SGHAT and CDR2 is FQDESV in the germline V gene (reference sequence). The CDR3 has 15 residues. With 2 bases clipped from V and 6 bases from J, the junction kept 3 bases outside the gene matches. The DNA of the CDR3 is TGTGCCAGCAGCTTATCCCTAGCGGGAGGCAATGAGCAGTTCTTC. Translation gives CASSLSLAGGNEQFF.

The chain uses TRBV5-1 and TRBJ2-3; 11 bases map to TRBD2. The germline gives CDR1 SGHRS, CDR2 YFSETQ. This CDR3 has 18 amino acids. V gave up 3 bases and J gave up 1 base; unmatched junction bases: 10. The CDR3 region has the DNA TGCGCCAGCAGCTCCGGACTAGCGGGCGGTCTTGGCACAGATACGCAGTATTTT. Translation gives CASSSGLAGGLGTDTQYF.

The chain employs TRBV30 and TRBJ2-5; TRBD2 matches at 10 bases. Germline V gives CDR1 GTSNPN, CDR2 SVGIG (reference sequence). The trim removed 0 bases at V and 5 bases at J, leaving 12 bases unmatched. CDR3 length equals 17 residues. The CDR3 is CAWSVSVLAGVWETQYF. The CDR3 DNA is TGTGCCTGGAGTGTGTCAGTGCTAGCGGGAGTCTGGGAGACCCAGTACTTC.

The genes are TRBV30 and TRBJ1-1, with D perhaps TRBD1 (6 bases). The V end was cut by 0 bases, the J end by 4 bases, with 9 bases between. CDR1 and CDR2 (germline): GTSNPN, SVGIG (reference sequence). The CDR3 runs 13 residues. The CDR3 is CAWSVRGGTEAFF. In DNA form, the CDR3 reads TGTGCCTGGAGTGTACGAGGGGGCACTGAAGCTTTCTTT.

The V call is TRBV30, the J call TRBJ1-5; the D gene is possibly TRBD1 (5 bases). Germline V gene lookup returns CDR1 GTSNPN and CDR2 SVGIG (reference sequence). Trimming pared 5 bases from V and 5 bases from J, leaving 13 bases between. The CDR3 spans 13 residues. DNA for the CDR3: TGTGCCTGGGGAACAGGACCCCATCAGCCCCAGCATTTT. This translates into CAWGTGPHQPQHF.

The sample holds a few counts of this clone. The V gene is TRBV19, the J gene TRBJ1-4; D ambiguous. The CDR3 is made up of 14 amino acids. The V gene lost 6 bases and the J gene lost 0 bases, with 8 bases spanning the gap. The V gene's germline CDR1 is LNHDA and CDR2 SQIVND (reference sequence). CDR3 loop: CASRGKTTNEKLFF. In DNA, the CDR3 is TGTGCCAGTAGGGGTAAGACAACTAATGAAAAACTGTTTTTT.

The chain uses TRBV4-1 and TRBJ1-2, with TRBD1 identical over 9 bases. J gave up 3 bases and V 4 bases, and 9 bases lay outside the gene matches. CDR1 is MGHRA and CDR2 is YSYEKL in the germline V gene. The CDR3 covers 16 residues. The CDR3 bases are TGCGCCAGCAGCCCCTATGACAGGGGGTTAGACTATGGCTACACCTTC. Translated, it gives CASSPYDRGLDYGYTF.

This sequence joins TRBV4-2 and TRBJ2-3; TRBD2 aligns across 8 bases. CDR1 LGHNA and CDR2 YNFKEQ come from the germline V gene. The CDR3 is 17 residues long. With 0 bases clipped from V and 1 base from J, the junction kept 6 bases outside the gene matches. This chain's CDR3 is CASSQDWSGGGTDTQYF. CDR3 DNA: TGTGCCAGCAGCCAAGATTGGTCGGGAGGGGGCACAGATACGCAGTATTTT.

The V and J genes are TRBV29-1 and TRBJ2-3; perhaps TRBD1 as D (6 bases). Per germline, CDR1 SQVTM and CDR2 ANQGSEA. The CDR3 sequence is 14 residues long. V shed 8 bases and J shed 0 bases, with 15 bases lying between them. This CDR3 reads CSFFRGHSTDTQYF. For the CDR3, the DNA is TGCAGCTTTTTCAGGGGACATAGCACAGATACGCAGTATTTT.

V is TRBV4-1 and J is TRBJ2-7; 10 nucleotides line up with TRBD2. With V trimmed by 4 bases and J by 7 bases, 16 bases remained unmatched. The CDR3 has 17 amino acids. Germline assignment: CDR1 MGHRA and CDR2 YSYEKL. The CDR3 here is CASSPESQSSGSWEQYF. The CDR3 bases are TGCGCCAGCAGCCCCGAATCCCAATCTAGCGGGAGTTGGGAGCAGTACTTC.

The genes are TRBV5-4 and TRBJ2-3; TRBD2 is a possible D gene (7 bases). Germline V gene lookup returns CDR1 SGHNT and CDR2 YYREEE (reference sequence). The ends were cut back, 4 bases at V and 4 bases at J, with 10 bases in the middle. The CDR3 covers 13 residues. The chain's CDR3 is CASSPGGADTQYF. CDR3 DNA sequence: TGTGCCAGCAGCCCGGGGGGCGCAGATACGCAGTATTTT.